This T cell receptor (beta chain) was identified in a study of blood T cells in healthy people across ages. Study-wide results and limits: Higher diversity, along with more naive CD4+ cells, distinguished long-lived donors from aged donors.

The second PCR ran roughly 6 to 11 cycles with a sample-barcoded 5' primer and J-beta primers. Each CDR3 protein is one row after TCRdb ran MiXCR on the 5' RACE reads. The data contain 660,000 or so distinct CDR3 sequences, about 54% of them seen just once; the ten biggest clones take up 30% to 40%. Unmatched junction bases numbered 3, after V lost 5 bases and J lost 0 bases. CDR1 is SGHAT and CDR2 is FQNNGV in the germline V gene. CDR3 length: 15 amino acids. On this clonotype itself: Its antigen is not known.

Specimen: blood. The clonotype originates from a man aged 55 to 70 in good health. The chain combines TRBV11-2 with TRBJ2-1; TRBD2 aligns across 8 bases. CDR3 region: CASSARGGSYNEQFF. In DNA, the CDR3 is TGTGCCAGCAGCGCTCGGGGGGGCTCCTACAATGAGCAGTTCTTC.